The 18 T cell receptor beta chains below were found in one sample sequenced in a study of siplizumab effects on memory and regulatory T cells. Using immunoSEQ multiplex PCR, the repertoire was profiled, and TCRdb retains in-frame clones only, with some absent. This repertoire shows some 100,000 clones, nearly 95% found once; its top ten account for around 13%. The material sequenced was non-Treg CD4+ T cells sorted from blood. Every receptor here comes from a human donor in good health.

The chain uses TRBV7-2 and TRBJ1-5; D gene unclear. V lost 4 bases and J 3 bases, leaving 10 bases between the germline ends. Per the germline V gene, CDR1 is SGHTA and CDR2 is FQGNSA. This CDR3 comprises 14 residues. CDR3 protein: CASSYGRYNQPQHF. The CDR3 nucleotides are TGTGCCAGCAGCTACGGGAGGTACAATCAGCCCCAGCATTTT.

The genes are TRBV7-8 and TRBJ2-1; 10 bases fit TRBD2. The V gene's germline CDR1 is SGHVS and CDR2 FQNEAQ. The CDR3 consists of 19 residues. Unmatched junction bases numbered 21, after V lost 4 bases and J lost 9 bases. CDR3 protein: CASSSGDDIRLAGPSEQFF. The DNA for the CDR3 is TGTGCCAGCAGCTCCGGAGACGACATAAGACTAGCGGGTCCCTCTGAGCAGTTCTTC.

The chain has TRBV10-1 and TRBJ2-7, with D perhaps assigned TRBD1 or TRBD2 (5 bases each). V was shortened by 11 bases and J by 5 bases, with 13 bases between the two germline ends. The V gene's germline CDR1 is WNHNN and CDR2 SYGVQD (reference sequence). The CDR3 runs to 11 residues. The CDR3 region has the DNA TGCGCCCCGGTGGGGGTGGACGAGCAGTACTTC. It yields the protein CAPVGVDEQYF.

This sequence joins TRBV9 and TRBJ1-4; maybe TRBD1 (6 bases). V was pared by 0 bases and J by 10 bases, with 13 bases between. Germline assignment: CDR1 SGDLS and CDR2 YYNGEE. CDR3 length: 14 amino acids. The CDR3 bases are TGTGCCAGCAGCGTAGGCCAAGGGGGTGGAAAACTGTTTTTT. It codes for CASSVGQGGGKLFF.

The CDR3 spells CASSSGLAGVTGELFF. The DNA of the CDR3 is TGCGCCAGCAGCTCGGGACTAGCGGGAGTCACCGGGGAGCTGTTTTTT. V and J are TRBV5-1 and TRBJ2-2; TRBD2 aligns across 14 bases. The V gene end was trimmed by 3 bases and the J gene end by 4 bases; junction bases not matched to a gene: 2. This CDR3 contains 16 residues. The germline gives CDR1 SGHRS, CDR2 YFSETQ.

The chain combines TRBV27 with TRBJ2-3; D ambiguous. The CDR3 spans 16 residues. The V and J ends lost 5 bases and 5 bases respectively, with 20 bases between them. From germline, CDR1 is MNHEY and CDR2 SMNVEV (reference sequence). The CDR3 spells CASSPIYLGRVDTQYF. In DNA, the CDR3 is TGTGCCAGCAGTCCCATATACCTCGGACGGGTAGATACGCAGTATTTT.

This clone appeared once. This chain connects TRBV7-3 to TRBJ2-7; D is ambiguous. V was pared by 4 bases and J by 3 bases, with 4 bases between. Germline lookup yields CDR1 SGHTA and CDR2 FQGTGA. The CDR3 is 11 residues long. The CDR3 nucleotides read TGTGCCAGCAGCTCCCACTACGAGCAGTACTTC. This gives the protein CASSSHYEQYF.

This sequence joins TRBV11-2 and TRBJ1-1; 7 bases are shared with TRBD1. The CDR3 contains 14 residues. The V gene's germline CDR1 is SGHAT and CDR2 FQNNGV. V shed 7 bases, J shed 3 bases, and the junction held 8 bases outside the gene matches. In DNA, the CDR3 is TGTGCCAGCACCGGTAGGGGGCCTGACACTGAAGCTTTCTTT. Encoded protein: CASTGRGPDTEAFF.

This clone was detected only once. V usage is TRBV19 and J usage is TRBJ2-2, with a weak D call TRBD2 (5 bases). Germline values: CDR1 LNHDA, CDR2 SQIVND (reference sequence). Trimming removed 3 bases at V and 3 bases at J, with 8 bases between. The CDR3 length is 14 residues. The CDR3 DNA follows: TGTGCCAGTAGTATCCTAGCAGACACCGGGGAGCTGTTTTTT. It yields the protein CASSILADTGELFF.

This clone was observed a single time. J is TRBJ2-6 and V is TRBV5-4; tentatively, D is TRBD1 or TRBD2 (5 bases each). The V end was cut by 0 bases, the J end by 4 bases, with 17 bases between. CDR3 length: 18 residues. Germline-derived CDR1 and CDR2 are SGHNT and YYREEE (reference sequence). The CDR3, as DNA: TGTGCCAGCAGCTTGGCCGGGATCAGGGCGGCAGGGGCCAACGTCCTGACTTTC. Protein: CASSLAGIRAAGANVLTF.

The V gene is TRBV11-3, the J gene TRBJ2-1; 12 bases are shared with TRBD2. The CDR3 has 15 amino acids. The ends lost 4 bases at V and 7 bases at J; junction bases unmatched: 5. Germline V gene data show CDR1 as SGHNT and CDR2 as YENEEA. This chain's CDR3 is CASSSDLAGGNEQFF. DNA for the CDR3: TGTGCCAGCAGCTCGGATCTAGCGGGGGGGAATGAGCAGTTCTTC. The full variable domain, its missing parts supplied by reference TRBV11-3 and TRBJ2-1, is EAGVVQSPRYKIIEKKQPVAFWCNPISGHNTLYWYLQNLGQGPELLIRYENEEAVDDSQLPKDRFSAERLKGVDSTLKIQPAELGDSAVYLCASSSDLAGGNEQFFGPGTRLTVL.

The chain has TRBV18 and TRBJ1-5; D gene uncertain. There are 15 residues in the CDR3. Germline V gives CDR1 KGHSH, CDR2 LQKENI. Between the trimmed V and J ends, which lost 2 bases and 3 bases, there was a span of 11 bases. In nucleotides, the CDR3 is TGTGCCAGCTCACCAGGCCAGTTACTCAATCAGCCCCAGCATTTT. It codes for CASSPGQLLNQPQHF.

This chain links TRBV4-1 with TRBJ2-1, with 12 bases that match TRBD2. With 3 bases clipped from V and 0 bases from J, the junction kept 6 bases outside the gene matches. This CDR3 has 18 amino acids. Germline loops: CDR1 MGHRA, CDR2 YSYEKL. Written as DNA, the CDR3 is TGCGCCAGCAGCCAGGGAGGACTAGCGGGACCCTCCTACAATGAGCAGTTCTTC. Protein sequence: CASSQGGLAGPSYNEQFF.

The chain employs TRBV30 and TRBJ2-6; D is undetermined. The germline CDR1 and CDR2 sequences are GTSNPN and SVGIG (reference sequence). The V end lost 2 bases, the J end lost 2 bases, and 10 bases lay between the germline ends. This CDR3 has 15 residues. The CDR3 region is CAWSLQRAGANVLTF. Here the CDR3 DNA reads TGTGCCTGGAGTCTTCAACGGGCTGGGGCCAACGTCCTGACTTTC.

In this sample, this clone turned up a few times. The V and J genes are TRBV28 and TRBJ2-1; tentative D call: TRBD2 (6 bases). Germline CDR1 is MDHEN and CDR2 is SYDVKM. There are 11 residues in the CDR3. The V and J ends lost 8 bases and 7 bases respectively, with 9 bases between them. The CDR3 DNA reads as TGTGCCAGCCCCGGGAGAAATGAGCAGTTCTTC. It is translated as CASPGRNEQFF.

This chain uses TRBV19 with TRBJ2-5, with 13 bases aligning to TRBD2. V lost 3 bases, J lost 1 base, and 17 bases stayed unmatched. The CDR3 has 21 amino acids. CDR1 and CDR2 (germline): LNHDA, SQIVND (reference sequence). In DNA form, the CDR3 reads TGTGCCAGTAGTATCAGCCGACGGACTAGCGGGAGAGGTAGGGGCCAAGAGACCCAGTACTTC. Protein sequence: CASSISRRTSGRGRGQETQYF.

The CDR3 is CAYRGPRRSEVETQYF. CDR3 DNA sequence: TGTGCTTACAGGGGGCCTCGAAGGTCTGAAGTAGAGACCCAGTACTTC. The rearrangement joins TRBV5-4 to TRBJ2-5, with 9 bases lining up with TRBD1. Per germline, CDR1 SGHNT and CDR2 YYREEE (reference sequence). This CDR3 is 16 amino acids long. Using reference TRBV5-4 and TRBJ2-5 for the parts outside the CDR3, the full variable domain is ETGVTQSPTHLIKTRGQQVTLRCSSQSGHNTVSWYQQALGQGPQFIFQYYREEENGRGNFPPRFSGLQFPNYSSELNVNALELDDSALYLCAYRGPRRSEVETQYFGPGTRLLVL.

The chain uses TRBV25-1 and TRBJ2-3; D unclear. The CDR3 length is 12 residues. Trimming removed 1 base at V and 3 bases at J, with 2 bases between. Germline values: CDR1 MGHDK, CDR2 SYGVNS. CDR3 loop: CASSESTDTQYF. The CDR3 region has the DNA TGTGCCAGCAGTGAATCAACAGATACGCAGTATTTT. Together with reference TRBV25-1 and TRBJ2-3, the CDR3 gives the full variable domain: EADIYQTPRYLVIGTGKKITLECSQTMGHDKMYWYQQDPGMELHLIHYSYGVNSTEKGDLSSESTVSRIRTEHFPLTLESARPSHTSQYLCASSESTDTQYFGPGTRLTVL.